This T cell receptor beta chain was captured in a study of CD8 T cells in Susac syndrome. Study overall: Patients with Susac syndrome were therapy-naive, treated with corticosteroids, or treated with intravenous immunoglobulin alone when blood was collected. Findings of the study overall: Clonal CD8+ expansion in Susac was highest in TEMRA cells and active patients.

RNA in amounts of 0.5 to 1 ug was reverse transcribed with random hexamers. A multiplex approach, immunoSEQ multiplex PCR, amplified TCR beta CDR3 across 54 Vbeta and 13 Jbeta. Each CDR3 protein gets one entry after TCRdb re-called the immunoSEQ multiplex PCR reads with MiXCR. The repertoire holds tens of thousands of distinct CDR3 sequences, around 95% seen once, with approximately 0.49% in the top ten. Worth noting for this clonotype: Its antigen is not known.

CD8+ and CD4+ T cells circulating in blood were sequenced for TCR beta. Sequencing was carried out using CD8+ T cells from PBMCs. This clonotype originated in a human donor with Susac syndrome.

This CDR3 is CSARPYRVGYEQYF. The CDR3 bases are TGCAGTGCTAGACCCTACAGGGTTGGGTACGAGCAGTACTTC. V is TRBV20-1 and J is TRBJ2-7; maybe TRBD1 (6 bases). V shed 2 bases and J shed 4 bases, with 15 bases lying between them. This CDR3 has 14 amino acids. From germline, CDR1 is DFQATT and CDR2 SNEGSKA (reference sequence).